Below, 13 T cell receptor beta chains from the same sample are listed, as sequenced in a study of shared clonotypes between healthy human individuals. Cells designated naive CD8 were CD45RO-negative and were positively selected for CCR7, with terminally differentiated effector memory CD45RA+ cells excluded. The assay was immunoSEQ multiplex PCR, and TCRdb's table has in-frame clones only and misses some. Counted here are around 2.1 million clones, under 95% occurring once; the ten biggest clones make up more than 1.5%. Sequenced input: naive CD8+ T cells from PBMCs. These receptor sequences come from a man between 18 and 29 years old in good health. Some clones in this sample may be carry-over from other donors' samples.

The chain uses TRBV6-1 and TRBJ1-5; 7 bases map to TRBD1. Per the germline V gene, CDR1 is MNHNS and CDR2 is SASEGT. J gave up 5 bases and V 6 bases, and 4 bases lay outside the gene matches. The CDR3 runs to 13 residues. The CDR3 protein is CASSDRVDQPQHF. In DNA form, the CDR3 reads TGTGCCAGCAGCGACAGGGTCGATCAGCCCCAGCATTTT.

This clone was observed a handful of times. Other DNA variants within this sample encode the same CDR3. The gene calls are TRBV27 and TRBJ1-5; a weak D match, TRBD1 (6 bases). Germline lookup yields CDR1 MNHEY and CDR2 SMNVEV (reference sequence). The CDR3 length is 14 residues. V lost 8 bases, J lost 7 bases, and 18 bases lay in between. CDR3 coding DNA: TGTGCCAGCTCCCCCCGGGGGGCCGGACAGCCCCAGCATTTT. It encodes CASSPRGAGQPQHF.

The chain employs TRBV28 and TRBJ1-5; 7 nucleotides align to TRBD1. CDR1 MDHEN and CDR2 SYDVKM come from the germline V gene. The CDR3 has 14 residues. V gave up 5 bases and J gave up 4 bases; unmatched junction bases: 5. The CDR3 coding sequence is TGTGCCAGCAGTCGACAGGGTTGGAATCAGCCCCAGCATTTT. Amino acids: CASSRQGWNQPQHF.

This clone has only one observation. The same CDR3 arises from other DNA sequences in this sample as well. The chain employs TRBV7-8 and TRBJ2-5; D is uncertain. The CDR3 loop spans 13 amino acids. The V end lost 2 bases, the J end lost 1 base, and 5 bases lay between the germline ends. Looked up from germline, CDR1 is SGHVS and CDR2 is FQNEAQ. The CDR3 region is CASSLSGQETQYF. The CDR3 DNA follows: TGTGCCAGCAGCTTATCTGGCCAAGAGACCCAGTACTTC.

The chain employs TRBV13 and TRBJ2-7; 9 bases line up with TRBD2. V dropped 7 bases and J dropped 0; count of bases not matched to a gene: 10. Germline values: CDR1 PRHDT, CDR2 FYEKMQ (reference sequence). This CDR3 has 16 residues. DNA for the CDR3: TGTGCCAGCAACTCGAGAGGGACTAGCCACTCCTACGAGCAGTACTTC. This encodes CASNSRGTSHSYEQYF.

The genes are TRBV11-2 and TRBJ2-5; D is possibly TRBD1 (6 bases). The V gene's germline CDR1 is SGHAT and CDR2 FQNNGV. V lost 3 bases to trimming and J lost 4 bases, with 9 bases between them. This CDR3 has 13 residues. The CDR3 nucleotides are TGTGCCAGCAGCTTTACAGGGCGAGAGACCCAGTACTTC. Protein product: CASSFTGRETQYF. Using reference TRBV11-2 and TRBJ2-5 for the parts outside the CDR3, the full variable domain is EAGVAQSPRYKIIEKRQSVAFWCNPISGHATLYWYQQILGQGPKLLIQFQNNGVVDDSQLPKDRFSAERLKGVDSTLKIQPAKLEDSAVYLCASSFTGRETQYFGPGTRLLVL.

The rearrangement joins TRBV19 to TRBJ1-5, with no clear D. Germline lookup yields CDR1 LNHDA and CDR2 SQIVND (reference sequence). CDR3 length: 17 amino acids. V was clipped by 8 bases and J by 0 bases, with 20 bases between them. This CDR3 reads CASGRYSNPYSNQPQHF. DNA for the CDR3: TGTGCCAGTGGTCGGTACAGCAACCCATATAGCAATCAGCCCCAGCATTTT.

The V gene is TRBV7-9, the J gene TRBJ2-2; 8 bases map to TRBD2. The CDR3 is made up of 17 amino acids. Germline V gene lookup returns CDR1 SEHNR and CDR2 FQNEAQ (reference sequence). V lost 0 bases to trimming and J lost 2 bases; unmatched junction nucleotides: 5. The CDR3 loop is CASSLALAGSNTGELFF. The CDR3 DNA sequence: TGTGCCAGCAGCTTAGCCCTAGCGGGCTCCAACACCGGGGAGCTGTTTTTT.

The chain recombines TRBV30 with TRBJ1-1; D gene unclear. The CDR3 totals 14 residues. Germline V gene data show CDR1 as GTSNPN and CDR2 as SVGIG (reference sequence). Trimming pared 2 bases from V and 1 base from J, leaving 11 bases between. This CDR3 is CAWSPSGENTEAFF. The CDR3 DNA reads TGTGCCTGGAGTCCCTCCGGAGAGAACACTGAAGCTTTCTTT.

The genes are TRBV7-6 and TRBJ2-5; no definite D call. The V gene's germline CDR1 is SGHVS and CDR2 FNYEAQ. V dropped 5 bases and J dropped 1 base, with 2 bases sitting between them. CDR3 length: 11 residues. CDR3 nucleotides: TGTGCCAGCAGCGTCCAAGAGACCCAGTACTTC. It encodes CASSVQETQYF.

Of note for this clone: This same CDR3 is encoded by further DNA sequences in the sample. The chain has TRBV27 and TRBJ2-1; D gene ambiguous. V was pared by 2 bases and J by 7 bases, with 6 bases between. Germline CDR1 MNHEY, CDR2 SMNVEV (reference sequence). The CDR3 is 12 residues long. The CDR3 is CASSLMGNEQFF. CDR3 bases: TGTGCCAGCAGTTTAATGGGGAATGAGCAGTTCTTC.

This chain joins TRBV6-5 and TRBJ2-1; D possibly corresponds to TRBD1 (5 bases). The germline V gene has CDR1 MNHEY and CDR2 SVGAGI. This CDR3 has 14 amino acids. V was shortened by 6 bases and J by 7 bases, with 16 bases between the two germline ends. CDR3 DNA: TGTGCCAGCAGCCCAGGCTTTTCAGGGAATGAGCAGTTCTTC. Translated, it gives CASSPGFSGNEQFF.

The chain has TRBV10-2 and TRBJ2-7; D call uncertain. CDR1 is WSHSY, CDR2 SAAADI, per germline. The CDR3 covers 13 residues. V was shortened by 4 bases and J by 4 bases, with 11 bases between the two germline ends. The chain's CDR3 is CASSGGFHYEQYF. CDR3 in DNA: TGCGCCAGCAGTGGTGGCTTCCATTACGAGCAGTACTTC.